What follows is one TCR beta chain and its context. Its antigen is currently unknown. This specimen comes from a study of cytomegalovirus exposure and HLA in healthy donors. Study-wide results and caveats: An analysis done earlier found most TCR beta V segments productive about 87% or about 30% of the time.

The PCR used 60 Vbeta and 13 Jbeta primers. TCRdb keeps only in-frame clones here, not all; method: immunoSEQ multiplex PCR. Among roughly 71,000 clones listed, around 70% were seen once. The sequenced sample was PBMCs. The clonotype originates from a human donor in good health.

The CDR3 region is CASSLAASGPGEQYF. CDR3 nucleotides: TGTGCCAGCAGCTTAGCGGCTAGCGGTCCGGGGGAGCAGTACTTC. The rearrangement joins TRBV7-6 to TRBJ2-5, with TRBD2 matching over 7 bases. Trimming removed 0 bases from V and 11 bases from J; junction bases left unmatched: 12. This CDR3 is 15 amino acids long. Per germline, CDR1 SGHVS and CDR2 FNYEAQ.